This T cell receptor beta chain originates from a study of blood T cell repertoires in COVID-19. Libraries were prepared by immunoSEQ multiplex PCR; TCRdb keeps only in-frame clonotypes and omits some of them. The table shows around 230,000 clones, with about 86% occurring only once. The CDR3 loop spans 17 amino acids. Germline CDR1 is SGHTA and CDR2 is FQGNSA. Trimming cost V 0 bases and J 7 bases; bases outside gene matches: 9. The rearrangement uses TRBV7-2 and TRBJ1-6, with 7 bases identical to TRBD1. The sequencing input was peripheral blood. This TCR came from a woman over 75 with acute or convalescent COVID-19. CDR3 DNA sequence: TGTGCCAGCAGCTTAGCGGGGACAGCGAGACGAAATTCACCCCTCCACTTT. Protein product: CASSLAGTARRNSPLHF.